This TCR beta chain was profiled in a study of early T cells in non-severe SARS-CoV-2 infection. As for the study in general: Unpaired chains resulted from sequencing bulk RNA of unsorted whole blood. Study-wide results and limits: Matching with VDJdb favored anti-spike CD8 responses (missing private and CD4 specificities).

Comments on this clonotype: Its antigen is as yet unknown.

Unique molecular identifier tags were affixed to discrete cDNA molecules. TCRdb re-derived calls from the 5' RACE reads in MiXCR, one entry per CDR3 protein. Of 45,000 to 50,000 distinct CDR3 sequences in the sample, under 7.5% were seen once. This CDR3 comprises 12 residues. The V end was cut by 2 bases, the J end by 5 bases, with 6 bases between. Looked up from germline, CDR1 is ENHRY and CDR2 is SYGVKD. The sequence was obtained from an adult who was a healthcare worker with PCR-confirmed SARS-CoV-2 infection or an uninfected control (not recorded which). Sequenced here: whole blood, sampled at baseline. The chain couples TRBV10-3 to TRBJ1-1, with D unresolved. The CDR3 protein is CAISELRTEAFF. In DNA, the CDR3 is TGTGCCATCAGTGAGCTAAGGACTGAAGCTTTCTTT.